Sequencing of this T cell receptor (beta chain) was carried out in a study of blood T cell repertoires in COVID-19. Across the study: Samples taken during acute and convalescent COVID-19 were collected in the United States, Italy and Spain. T cells, B-cell-depleted T cells, or PBMCs supplied cDNA or gDNA.

In this sample, this clone turned up once. Original processing methods: The assay estimated nucleated cells by amplifying reference gene primers. Some clones are missing from TCRdb's copy, which holds only in-frame ones; the method was immunoSEQ multiplex PCR. D and trimming come from the DNA, and the V and J calls and clone size come from that table. The table lists 190,000 or so clones, approximately 87% of them singletons. Trimming stripped 8 bases from V and 2 bases from J, with 18 bases between. This CDR3 is 16 amino acids long. Germline V gene sequence: CDR1 SGHTA, CDR2 FQGNSA. V is TRBV7-2 and J is TRBJ2-2, with a tentative D call TRBD1 (6 bases). The sequencing sample was made of peripheral blood. The TCR comes from a woman aged 18-29 years who had recovered from COVID-19. The CDR3 region is CASPRPGTHNTGELFF. CDR3 bases: TGTGCCAGCCCAAGGCCCGGGACACATAACACCGGGGAGCTGTTTTTT.